This T cell receptor beta chain was documented in a study of graft-versus-host responses after intestinal transplantation (TCRdb year 2021). Background for the entire study: The transplants that recipients received were multivisceral, liver-intestinal, or isolated intestinal. To identify alloreactive clones, pre-transplant mixed lymphocyte reaction products were sequenced and compared with unstimulated pre-transplant donor and recipient T cells. Rather than going through the commercial service, samples from a few later patients were sequenced in-house on an Illumina MiSeq and processed with MiXCR. The cohort enrolled some 23 intestinal transplant recipients, one of whom was a retransplant, and a few patients without pretransplant specimens were excluded. Anti-thymocyte globulin induction was given to all recipients, followed by maintenance tacrolimus and steroids for 2 to 4 years. After intestinal transplantation, graft-versus-host and host-versus-graft alloreactive T cell clones in the graft, circulation and bone marrow were tracked using bulk TCR-beta CDR3 sequencing. A peak of at least 4% donor T cells among recipient peripheral blood mononuclear cells was the definition used for donor T cell macrochimerism.

Overall study results and their limits: Early after transplant, peak levels of circulating GvH clones were found to be associated with declines in HvG clones. In the allografts of patients with donor T cell macrochimerism, GvH to HvG T cell clonal ratios were high. GvH clones were detected in recipient bone marrow, and some appeared earlier in ileal mucosa or blood, consistent with an intestinal mucosal origin. Conclusions were limited by the relatively low number and heterogeneity of intestinal transplant patients.

The library came from the immunoSEQ multiplex PCR assay. Adaptive Biotechnologies carried out high-throughput TCR-beta CDR3 sequencing of genomic DNA for most patients. Concerning the study's data processing: Adaptive's ImmunoSEQ software was the source of the TCR sequencing data for over 15 patients, while a few other patients were processed with MiXCR and VDJtools. Because the origin of CDR3 nucleotide sequences shared between donor and recipient could not be assigned, those sequences were removed. To count as alloreactive, a clone needed at least 2-fold expansion over unstimulated cells and a minimum CFSE-low frequency of 0.002% (template counts) or 0.001% (read counts). Clones detected in sequenced pre-transplant spleen, lymph node, or MLR CFSE-low populations of the donor or recipient were defined as mappable. The cumulative frequency of alloreactive clones was calculated as a percentage of all sequences, weighted by copy number. TCRdb carries this immuneACCESS record with in-frame sequences only. Its versions omit some clonotypes, under half of them owing to an unresolved V gene in the studies checked, with the rest unexplained. V and J calls and clone size are as listed in that table; D and trimming were resolved from the DNA. This sample holds 35,000 to 50,000 clones; over 85% were observed only once. Approximately 1.4% of the sample lies in the top ten.

With regard to this clone: Its antigen is unknown. It has no much larger one-base neighbor in the sample; base qualities were not kept.

Blood samples were collected up to 4 times in the first month after transplant and then at least monthly when available. There are 14 amino acids in the CDR3, from cysteine to phenylalanine inclusive. Only the CDR3 portion is preserved as DNA: 42 bases, with reading frame beginning at the first base. V and J are truncated by 3 bases and 5 bases respectively, leaving an intervening sequence of 13 bases. CDR1 and CDR2 were assigned from the germline V gene as KGHSH and LQKENI. The TCR sequence derives from a human patient who received an intestinal transplant, so some T cells may come from the graft donor. Sequenced material: PBMCs, taken 335 days after intestinal transplant. This chain is built from TRBV18 and TRBJ1-1; no confident D gene assignment can be made. The base sequence is TGTGCCAGCTCACCCCTCGGGGAAGGGACTGAAGCTTTCTTT. Its protein is CASSPLGEGTEAFF.